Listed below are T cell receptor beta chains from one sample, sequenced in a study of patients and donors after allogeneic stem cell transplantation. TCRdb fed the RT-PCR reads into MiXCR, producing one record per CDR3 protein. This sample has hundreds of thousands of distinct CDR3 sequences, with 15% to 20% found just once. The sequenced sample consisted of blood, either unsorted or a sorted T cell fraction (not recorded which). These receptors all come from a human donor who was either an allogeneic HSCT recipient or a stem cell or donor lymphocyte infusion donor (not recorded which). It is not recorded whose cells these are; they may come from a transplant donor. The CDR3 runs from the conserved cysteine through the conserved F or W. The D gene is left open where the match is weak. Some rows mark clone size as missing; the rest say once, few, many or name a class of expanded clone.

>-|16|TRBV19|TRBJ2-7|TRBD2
CASRSLAGVGAGEQYF
TGTGCCAGTAGATCCCTTGCGGGAGTGGGTGCCGGCGAGCAGTACTTC
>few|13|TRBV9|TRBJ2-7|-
CASSVRQAGEQYF
TGTGCCAGCAGCGTACGACAGGCAGGCGAGCAGTACTTC
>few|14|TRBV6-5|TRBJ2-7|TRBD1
CASSFGQGALEQYF
TGTGCCAGCAGTTTCGGACAGGGGGCGCTGGAGCAGTACTTC
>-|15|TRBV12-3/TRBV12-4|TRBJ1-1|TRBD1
CASSRRQGMDTEAFF
TGTGCCAGCAGTCGCAGACAGGGAATGGACACTGAAGCTTTCTTT
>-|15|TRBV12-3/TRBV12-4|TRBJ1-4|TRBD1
CASSQTGVTNEKLFF
TGTGCCAGCAGTCAGACAGGGGTTACTAATGAAAAACTGTTTTTT
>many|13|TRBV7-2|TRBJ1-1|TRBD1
CASSLTGGTEAFF
TGTGCCAGCAGCCTGACAGGGGGCACTGAAGCTTTCTTT
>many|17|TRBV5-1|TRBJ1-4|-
CASSLEGSTRANEKLFF
TGCGCCAGCAGCTTGGAGGGGTCTACCCGAGCTAATGAAAAACTGTTTTTT
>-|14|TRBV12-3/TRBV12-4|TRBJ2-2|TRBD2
CASSIAGGPGELFF
TGTGCCAGCAGCATAGCGGGGGGCCCCGGGGAGCTGTTTTTT
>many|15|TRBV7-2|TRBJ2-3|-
CASSLGTRGTDTQYF
TGTGCCAGCAGCCTCGGGACTCGGGGCACAGATACGCAGTATTTT
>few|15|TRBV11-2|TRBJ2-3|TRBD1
CASSPWTGFTDTQYF
TGTGCCAGCAGCCCTTGGACAGGGTTCACAGATACGCAGTATTTT
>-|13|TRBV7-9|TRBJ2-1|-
CASSLAIYNEQFF
TGTGCCAGCAGCTTAGCTATCTACAATGAGCAGTTCTTC
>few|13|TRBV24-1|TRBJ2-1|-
CATSAGQLDEQFF
TGTGCCACCAGTGCTGGACAGCTAGATGAGCAGTTCTTC
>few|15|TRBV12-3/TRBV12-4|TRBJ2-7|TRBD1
CASSPGQVGSYEQYF
TGTGCCAGCAGCCCTGGACAGGTTGGCTCCTACGAGCAGTACTTC
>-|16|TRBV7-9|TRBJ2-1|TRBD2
CASRWIGTSGYNEQFF
TGTGCCAGCAGATGGATCGGGACTAGCGGTTACAATGAGCAGTTCTTC
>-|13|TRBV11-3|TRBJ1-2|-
CASSLGGEYGYTF
TGTGCCAGCAGCTTAGGGGGCGAGTATGGCTACACCTTC
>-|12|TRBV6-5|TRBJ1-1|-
CASRGGQKGAFF
TGTGCCAGCAGGGGGGGGCAAAAAGGAGCTTTCTTT
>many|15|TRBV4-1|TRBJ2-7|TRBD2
CASSQDLAANYEQYF
TGCGCCAGCAGCCAAGATCTAGCGGCTAATTACGAGCAGTACTTC
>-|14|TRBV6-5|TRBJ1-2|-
CASSYGGLGLGYTF
TGTGCCAGCAGTTACGGCGGCCTAGGGTTAGGCTACACCTTC
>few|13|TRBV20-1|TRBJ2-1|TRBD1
CSALKDRTNEQFF
TGCAGTGCCCTGAAGGACAGGACCAATGAGCAGTTCTTC
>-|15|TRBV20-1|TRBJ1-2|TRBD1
CSANTHRGPNYGYTF
TGCAGTGCTAACACCCACAGGGGCCCTAACTATGGCTACACCTTC
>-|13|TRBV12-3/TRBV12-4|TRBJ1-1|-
CASSFKWSTEAFF
TGTGCCAGCAGTTTTAAATGGAGCACTGAAGCTTTCTTT
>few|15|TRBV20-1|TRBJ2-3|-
CSAPLKRPSTDTQYF
TGCAGTGCTCCCCTGAAGCGGCCCTCCACAGATACGCAGTATTTT
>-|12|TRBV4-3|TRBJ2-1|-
CASSQDSNEQFF
TGCGCCAGCAGCCAAGATTCGAATGAGCAGTTCTTC
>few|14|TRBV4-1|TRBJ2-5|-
CASSQEISAETQYF
TGCGCCAGCAGCCAAGAGATCTCCGCAGAGACCCAGTACTTC
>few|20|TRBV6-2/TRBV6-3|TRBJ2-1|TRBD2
CASSYGQTSGKFAGYNEQFF
TGTGCCAGCAGTTACGGCCAAACTAGCGGGAAGTTCGCAGGCTACAATGAGCAGTTCTTC
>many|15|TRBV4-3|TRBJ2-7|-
CASSQAGSSSYEQYF
TGCGCCAGCAGCCAAGCCGGGAGTAGCTCCTACGAGCAGTACTTC
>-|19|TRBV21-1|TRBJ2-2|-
CAKRAGLAGVELDTGELFF
TGTGCAAAAAGGGCTGGACTAGCGGGAGTTGAGTTAGACACCGGGGAGCTGTTTTTT
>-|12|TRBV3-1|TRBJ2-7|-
CASSQDAGEQYF
TGTGCCAGCAGCCAAGATGCGGGCGAGCAGTACTTC
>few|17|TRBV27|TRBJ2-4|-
CASSFTGESIAKNIQYF
TGTGCCAGCAGTTTTACGGGGGAGTCCATAGCCAAAAACATTCAGTACTTC
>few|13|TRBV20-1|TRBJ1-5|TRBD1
CSARTGRDQPQHF
TGCAGTGCTCGGACAGGGCGGGATCAGCCCCAGCATTTT
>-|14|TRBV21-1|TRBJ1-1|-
CASVLLGLNTEAFF
TGTGCCAGCGTACTTCTGGGGCTGAACACTGAAGCTTTCTTT
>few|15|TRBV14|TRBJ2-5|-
CASSQVLDSQETQYF
TGTGCCAGCAGCCAAGTACTCGACAGTCAAGAGACCCAGTACTTC
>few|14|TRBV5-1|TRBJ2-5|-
CASSLALNQETQYF
TGCGCCAGCAGCTTGGCGCTAAACCAAGAGACCCAGTACTTC
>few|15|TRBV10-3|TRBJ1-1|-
CAISESKKGNTEAFF
TGTGCCATCAGTGAGTCGAAGAAGGGGAACACTGAAGCTTTCTTT
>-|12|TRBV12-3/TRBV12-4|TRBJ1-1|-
CASSVHRAEAFF
TGTGCCAGCAGCGTCCACAGGGCGGAAGCTTTCTTT
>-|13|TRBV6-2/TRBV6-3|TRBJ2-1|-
CASSYDRSNEQFF
TGTGCCAGCAGTTATGATAGGTCCAATGAGCAGTTCTTC
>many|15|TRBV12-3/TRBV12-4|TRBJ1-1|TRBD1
CASSFRDSANTEAFF
TGTGCCAGCAGTTTTCGGGACAGTGCGAACACTGAAGCTTTCTTT
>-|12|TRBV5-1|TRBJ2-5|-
CASSFARETQYF
TGCGCCAGCAGCTTTGCGAGGGAGACCCAGTACTTC
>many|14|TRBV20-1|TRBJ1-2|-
CSARIAGSVYGYTF
TGCAGTGCTAGAATCGCCGGCAGCGTCTATGGCTACACCTTC
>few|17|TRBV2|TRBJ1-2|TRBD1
CASRASRDRGPSYGYTF
TGTGCCAGCAGGGCCAGCCGGGACAGGGGGCCGAGCTATGGCTACACCTTC
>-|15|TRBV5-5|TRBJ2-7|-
CASRFRGGADYEQYF
TGTGCCAGCAGATTTCGCGGAGGGGCAGATTACGAGCAGTACTTC
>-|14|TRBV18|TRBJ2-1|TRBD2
CASSPQRGGGEQFF
TGTGCCAGCTCACCCCAGCGGGGGGGCGGTGAGCAGTTCTTC
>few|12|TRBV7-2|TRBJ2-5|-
CASSSLQSPPLF
TGTGCCAGCAGCTCCCTACAAAGCCCTCCACTCTTC
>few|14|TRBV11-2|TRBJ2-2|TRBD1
CASTPTGQAGELFF
TGTGCCAGCACCCCAACCGGACAGGCCGGGGAGCTGTTTTTT
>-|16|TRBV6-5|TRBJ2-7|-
CASSYSSGLQIHEQYF
TGTGCCAGCAGTTACTCATCGGGCCTACAAATCCACGAGCAGTACTTC
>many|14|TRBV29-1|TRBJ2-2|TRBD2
CSVEATGTSGELFF
TGCAGCGTTGAAGCAACCGGGACTAGCGGAGAGCTGTTTTTT
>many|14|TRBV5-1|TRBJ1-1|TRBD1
CASSWNRGGAEAFF
TGCGCCAGCAGCTGGAACAGGGGAGGCGCTGAAGCTTTCTTT
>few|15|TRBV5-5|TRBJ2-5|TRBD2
CASSSSREGLETQYF
TGTGCCAGCAGCTCTTCGCGGGAGGGCCTCGAGACCCAGTACTTC
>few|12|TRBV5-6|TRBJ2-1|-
CASSLVNIEQFF
TGTGCCAGCAGCTTGGTAAACATTGAGCAGTTCTTC
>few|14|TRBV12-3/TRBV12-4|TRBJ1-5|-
CASSLRQGNQPQHF
TGTGCCAGCAGTTTACGACAGGGCAATCAGCCCCAGCATTTT
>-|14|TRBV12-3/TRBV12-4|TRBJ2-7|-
CASSFWDPGARQYF
TGTGCCAGCAGTTTCTGGGACCCGGGAGCACGGCAGTACTTC
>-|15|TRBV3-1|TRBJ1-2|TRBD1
CASTPSPGTGRSYTF
TGTGCCAGCACGCCATCCCCCGGGACAGGGCGAAGCTACACCTTC
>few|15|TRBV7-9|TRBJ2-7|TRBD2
CASSLAGLGTYEQYF
TGTGCCAGCAGCCTAGCGGGACTAGGGACCTACGAGCAGTACTTC
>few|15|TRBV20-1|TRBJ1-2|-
CSARDRGRPNYGYTF
TGCAGTGCTAGAGATCGGGGGCGGCCCAACTATGGCTACACCTTC
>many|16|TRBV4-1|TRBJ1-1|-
CASSQVTRRSNTEAFF
TGCGCCAGCAGCCAAGTTACGAGACGTTCGAACACTGAAGCTTTCTTT
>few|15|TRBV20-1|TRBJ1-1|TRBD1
CSATNRTGWDTEAFF
TGCAGTGCCACGAATCGGACAGGGTGGGACACTGAAGCTTTCTTT
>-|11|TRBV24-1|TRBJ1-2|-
CATSDVYGYTF
TGTGCCACCAGTGACGTCTATGGCTACACCTTC